The subject of this entry is one T cell receptor (beta chain). In its sample, this clonotype was seen a few times. The antigen it recognizes is unknown. Base qualities are not provided; no much larger clone lies one nucleotide away. These data come from a study of T-cell reconstitution after alpha-beta-depleted transplantation in children (dated by TCRdb to about 2016). Regarding the study in general: The study quantitatively tracked T-cell immune reconstitution after TCRalphabeta/CD19-depleted allogeneic hematopoietic cell transplantation in children using TCR repertoire profiling.

In the germline V gene, CDR1 corresponds to SGHTA and CDR2 to FQGNSA. Trimming removed 5 bases from V and 2 bases from J, leaving 13 bases between the germline ends. The CDR3, cysteine through phenylalanine, is 16 amino acids long. Just CDR3 DNA is preserved here, 48 bases in frame from base 1. The library came from PCR. The instrument given in TCRdb is Illumina HiSeq 2500. TCR libraries were prepared with molecular barcoding, using unique molecular identifiers to normalize TCRbeta repertoire quantification. Starting from the raw public reads, TCRdb applied fastp trimming at Q25, assembled clones with MiXCR and retained in-frame beta chains. Rows with a matching CDR3 protein are joined into one entry that keeps the most common DNA and genes. This sample comprises around 370,000 distinct CDR3 sequences, about a tenth of them detected only once. The top ten clonotypes cover around 2.5% of the sample.

The origin of this receptor is a human donor who donated a stem cell graft to a child with acute lymphoblastic leukemia. The material was PBMCs from the stem cell graft donor, obtained from the stem cell graft. This sequence uses TRBV7-2 and TRBJ2-6; the D gene is possibly TRBD1 or TRBD2, each agreeing over 5 bases. Here the CDR3 is given as CASSPGRVAGANVLTF. The DNA is as follows: TGTGCCAGCAGCCCAGGGCGGGTAGCTGGGGCCAACGTCCTGACTTTC.